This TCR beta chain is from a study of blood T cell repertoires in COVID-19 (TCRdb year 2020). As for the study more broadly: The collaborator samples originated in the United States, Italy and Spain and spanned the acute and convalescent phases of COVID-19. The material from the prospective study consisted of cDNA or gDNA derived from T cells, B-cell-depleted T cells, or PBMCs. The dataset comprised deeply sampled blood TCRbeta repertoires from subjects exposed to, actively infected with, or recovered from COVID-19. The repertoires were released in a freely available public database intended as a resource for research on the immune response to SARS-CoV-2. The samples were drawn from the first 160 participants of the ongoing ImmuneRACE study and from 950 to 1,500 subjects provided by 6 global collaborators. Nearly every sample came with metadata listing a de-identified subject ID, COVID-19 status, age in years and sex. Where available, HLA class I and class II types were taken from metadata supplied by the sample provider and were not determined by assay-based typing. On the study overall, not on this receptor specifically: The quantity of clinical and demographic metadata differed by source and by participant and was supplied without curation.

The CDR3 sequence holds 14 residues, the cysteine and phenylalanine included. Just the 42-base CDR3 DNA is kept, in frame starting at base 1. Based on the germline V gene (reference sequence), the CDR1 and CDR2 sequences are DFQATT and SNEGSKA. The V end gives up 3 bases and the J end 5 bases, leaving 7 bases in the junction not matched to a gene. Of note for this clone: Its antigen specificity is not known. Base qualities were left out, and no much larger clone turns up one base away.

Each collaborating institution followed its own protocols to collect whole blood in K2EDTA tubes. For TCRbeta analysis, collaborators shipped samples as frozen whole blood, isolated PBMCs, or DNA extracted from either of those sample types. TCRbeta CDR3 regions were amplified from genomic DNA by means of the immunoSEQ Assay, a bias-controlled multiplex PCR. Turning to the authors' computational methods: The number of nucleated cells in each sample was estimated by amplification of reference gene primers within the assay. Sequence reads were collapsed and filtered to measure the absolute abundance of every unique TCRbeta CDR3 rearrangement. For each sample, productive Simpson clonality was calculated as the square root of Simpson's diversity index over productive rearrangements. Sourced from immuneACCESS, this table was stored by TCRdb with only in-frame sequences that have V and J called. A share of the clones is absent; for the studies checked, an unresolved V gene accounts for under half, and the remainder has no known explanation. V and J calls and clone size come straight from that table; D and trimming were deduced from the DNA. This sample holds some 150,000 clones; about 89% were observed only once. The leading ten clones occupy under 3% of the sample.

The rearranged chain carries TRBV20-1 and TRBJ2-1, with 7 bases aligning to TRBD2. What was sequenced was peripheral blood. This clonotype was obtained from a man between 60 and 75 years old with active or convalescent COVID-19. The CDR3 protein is CSASQIAGNNEQFF. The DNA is TGCAGTGCTAGTCAGATAGCGGGCAACAATGAGCAGTTCTTC.